These 19 T cell receptor beta chains originate from one sample sequenced in a study of T-cell memory formation after mild COVID-19 (dated by TCRdb to the early 2020s). Library construction relied on 5' RACE. Sequencing instrument: Illumina NovaSeq 6000. TCRdb's own reprocessing of the public reads used fastp at Q25 and MiXCR and kept productive beta chains. CDR3 protein duplicates are merged, each entry listing the most common genes and DNA. This sample gives roughly 160,000 distinct CDR3 sequences in total; under 14% of them show up just once. Roughly 3.8% of the sample is in the top ten clones. Sequencing input: PBMCs or a T cell subset sorted from them (not recorded which). The receptors were gathered from a man younger than 35 who had mild COVID-19 (a few samples of this study predate the infection). The sample titles of this study are shuffled in the database, so cell type and time point are left out; the donor was told from shared clones.

J is TRBJ2-5 and V is TRBV5-4; 9 bases line up with TRBD1. The germline V gene has CDR1 SGHNT and CDR2 YYREEE (reference sequence). Unmatched junction bases numbered 6, after V lost 0 bases and J lost 6 bases. The CDR3 is 15 residues long. CDR3 DNA sequence: TGTGCCAGCAGCTTGGGGGACAGGGATTTGAAGACCCAGTACTTC. Translated: CASSLGDRDLKTQYF.

The chain recombines TRBV5-1 with TRBJ2-1, with D possibly being TRBD2 (6 bases). V dropped 5 bases and J dropped 2 bases, with 14 bases sitting between them. Germline CDR1 is SGHRS and CDR2 is YFSETQ. This CDR3 region has 15 residues. The CDR3 region has the DNA TGCGCCAGCAGACTGGCGGGGTGGACCTACAATGAGCAGTTCTTC. It translates to CASRLAGWTYNEQFF. The full variable domain, its missing parts supplied by reference TRBV5-1 and TRBJ2-1, is KAGVTQTPRYLIKTRGQQVTLSCSPISGHRSVSWYQQTPGQGLQFLFEYFSETQRNKGNFPGRFSGRQFSNSRSEMNVSTLELGDSALYLCASRLAGWTYNEQFFGPGTRLTVL.

This rearrangement joins TRBV7-2 to TRBJ2-1; 9 bases map to TRBD2. The CDR3 extends over 13 amino acids. The germline CDR1 and CDR2 sequences are SGHTA and FQGNSA. Trimming took 4 bases from V and 9 from J; bases not matched to a gene: 4. In nucleotides, the CDR3 is TGTGCCAGCAGCTCTCAGCGGGGGGCTGAGCAGTTCTTC. This codes for CASSSQRGAEQFF.

The table lists this clonotype with many counts. V and J are TRBV5-1 and TRBJ2-7, with D tentatively TRBD2 (6 bases). Deletions cut 4 bases from V and 6 bases from J, with 14 bases between. The CDR3 is 13 amino acids. The germline V gene encodes CDR1 SGHRS and CDR2 YFSETQ. The CDR3 protein is CASSTDAGGEQYF. The CDR3, as DNA: TGCGCCAGCAGCACGGACGCCGGGGGCGAGCAGTACTTC. The full variable domain, rest sourced from reference TRBV5-1 and TRBJ2-7, is KAGVTQTPRYLIKTRGQQVTLSCSPISGHRSVSWYQQTPGQGLQFLFEYFSETQRNKGNFPGRFSGRQFSNSRSEMNVSTLELGDSALYLCASSTDAGGEQYFGPGTRLTVT.

V is TRBV4-1 and J is TRBJ1-2, with TRBD1 matching over 8 bases. After removal of 0 bases from V and 2 bases from J, the junction contained 2 bases not matched to a gene. Germline CDR1 reads MGHRA; CDR2 reads YSYEKL. This CDR3 has 15 amino acids. This chain's CDR3 is CASSQEGTGNYGYTF. CDR3 sequence (DNA): TGCGCCAGCAGCCAAGAAGGGACAGGAAACTATGGCTACACCTTC.

The chain employs TRBV9 and TRBJ2-7; either TRBD1 or TRBD2 may supply D (5 bases each). CDR1 and CDR2 from the germline V gene are SGDLS and YYNGEE. This CDR3 is built from 14 residues. Deletions cut 2 bases from V and 2 bases from J, with 11 bases between. The CDR3, as DNA: TGTGCCAGCAGCGTGACACCGGGACCCTACGAGCAGTACTTC. Its translation is CASSVTPGPYEQYF.

This sequence joins TRBV4-2 and TRBJ2-2; the D gene is possibly TRBD1 (5 bases). Looked up from germline, CDR1 is LGHNA and CDR2 is YNFKEQ. CDR3 length equals 17 residues. The germline V and J ends were trimmed by 0 bases and 6 bases, with 17 bases remaining between them. The CDR3 DNA follows: TGTGCCAGCAGCCAAGATGGGGCCCAGTCGTACGCCGGGGAGCTGTTTTTT. This sequence encodes CASSQDGAQSYAGELFF.

The V gene is TRBV29-1, the J gene TRBJ1-3; D gene unclear. Germline V gene data show CDR1 as SQVTM and CDR2 as ANQGSEA. This CDR3 comprises 15 residues. V lost 4 bases to trimming and J lost 4 bases, with 17 bases between them. The CDR3 loop reads CSVVDPLHGGNTIYF. The CDR3 nucleotides read TGCAGCGTTGTGGACCCTCTACATGGAGGAAACACCATATATTTT.

The genes are TRBV5-8 and TRBJ1-6; D remains unclear. CDR3 size: 17 residues. V was pared by 4 bases and J by 0 bases, with 14 bases between. CDR1 is SGHTS, CDR2 YDEGEE, per germline. In nucleotides, the CDR3 is TGTGCCAGCAGCCGTCTAAGTCTATCCTCCTATAATTCACCCCTCCACTTT. Amino acid sequence: CASSRLSLSSYNSPLHF.

The V and J genes are TRBV11-2 and TRBJ2-3; possible D gene TRBD1, 6 bases. The V gene lost 2 bases and the J gene lost 2 bases, with 11 bases spanning the gap. CDR1 is SGHAT, CDR2 FQNNGV, per germline. The CDR3 length is 15 residues. The CDR3 sequence: CASSLSDRYTDTQYF. For the CDR3, the DNA is TGTGCCAGCAGCTTATCCGACAGGTACACAGATACGCAGTATTTT.

The rearrangement joins TRBV5-1 to TRBJ1-2, with 7 bases matching TRBD1. Germline CDR1 and CDR2: SGHRS and YFSETQ. V lost 3 bases to trimming and J lost 0 bases; unmatched junction nucleotides: 8. CDR3 length: 16 amino acids. In DNA, the CDR3 is TGCGCCAGCAGCTCCTCGCACAGGGGTACTAACTATGGCTACACCTTC. It translates to CASSSSHRGTNYGYTF. Full variable domain (remainder filled in from reference TRBV5-1 and TRBJ1-2): KAGVTQTPRYLIKTRGQQVTLSCSPISGHRSVSWYQQTPGQGLQFLFEYFSETQRNKGNFPGRFSGRQFSNSRSEMNVSTLELGDSALYLCASSSSHRGTNYGYTFGSGTRLTVV.

Many counts were recorded for this clonotype. The chain recombines TRBV5-1 with TRBJ2-1; D unclear. Trimming took 4 bases from V and 0 from J, leaving 11 bases between them. CDR1 SGHRS and CDR2 YFSETQ come from the germline V gene. This CDR3 contains 15 residues. This CDR3 is CASSVTLNSYNEQFF. DNA of the CDR3: TGCGCCAGCAGCGTGACCCTCAACTCCTACAATGAGCAGTTCTTC.

This clonotype has ten or more counts. Here the CDR3 reads CASSLLPTDTQYF. The CDR3 DNA sequence: TGCGCCAGCAGCTTACTTCCCACAGATACGCAGTATTTT. The chain carries TRBV5-1 and TRBJ2-3; no definite D call. This CDR3 is built from 13 residues. Germline CDR1 and CDR2: SGHRS and YFSETQ. V lost 2 bases to trimming and J lost 2 bases, with 6 bases between them.

This clonotype occurred a few times. V and J are TRBV18 and TRBJ1-1, with D perhaps TRBD1 (5 bases). V dropped 0 bases and J dropped 4 bases, with 9 bases sitting between them. The CDR3 contains 14 residues. Germline lookup yields CDR1 KGHSH and CDR2 LQKENI. The CDR3 protein is CASSPPGAGTEAFF. CDR3 sequence (DNA): TGTGCCAGCTCACCACCAGGGGCGGGCACTGAAGCTTTCTTT.

The chain couples TRBV29-1 to TRBJ2-3, with TRBD2 identical over 9 bases. CDR3 length: 14 residues. CDR1 SQVTM and CDR2 ANQGSEA come from the germline V gene. V lost 7 bases to trimming and J lost 2 bases; unmatched junction nucleotides: 7. The chain's CDR3 is CSGERGALTDTQYF. The CDR3 DNA follows: TGCAGCGGAGAGCGGGGGGCCCTCACAGATACGCAGTATTTT.

This clonotype was observed a handful of times. The V gene is TRBV20-1, the J gene TRBJ2-1; D is unresolved. The germline V gene has CDR1 DFQATT and CDR2 SNEGSKA (reference sequence). The ends were cut back, 2 bases at V and 6 bases at J, with 8 bases in the middle. CDR3 length equals 12 residues. The CDR3 sequence is CSARRQGNEQFF. CDR3 bases: TGCAGTGCTAGAAGGCAAGGCAATGAGCAGTTCTTC.

This chain joins TRBV12-3 or TRBV12-4 and TRBJ2-1; no reliable D call. Trimming took off 8 bases at V and 0 bases at J, with 14 bases between the two ends. The CDR3 loop spans 15 amino acids. The CDR3 DNA reads TGTGCCAGCCCTCCCCCGGTTAGCTCCTACAATGAGCAGTTCTTC. It is translated as CASPPPVSSYNEQFF.

The DNA of the CDR3 is TGCGCCAGCAGCTTGCAAGGGACCCGGGAGGAGACCCAGTACTTC. Encoded protein: CASSLQGTREETQYF. The chain joins TRBV5-1 to TRBJ2-5; TRBD2 is a possible D gene (6 bases). Germline CDR1 reads SGHRS; CDR2 reads YFSETQ. The CDR3 has 15 amino acids. V gave up 1 base and J gave up 5 bases, with 15 bases separating them.

The gene calls are TRBV7-6 and TRBJ2-7; 7 nucleotides agree with TRBD1. This CDR3 has 14 residues. V shed 1 base, J shed 0 bases, and the junction held 0 bases outside the gene matches. Per germline, CDR1 SGHVS and CDR2 FNYEAQ. The CDR3 sequence is CASSLGDSSYEQYF. CDR3 nucleotide sequence: TGTGCCAGCAGCTTAGGGGACAGCTCCTACGAGCAGTACTTC.